Presented here are 30 T cell receptor beta chains from one specimen sequenced in a study of response to subunit inactivated influenza vaccine. TCRdb redid the calling of the RT-PCR reads with MiXCR, one entry per CDR3 protein. This sample carries more than 450,000 distinct CDR3 sequences, 12% of them seen once, and the ten largest clones take roughly a tenth. Specimen: PBMCs from blood, collected on the day of vaccination. The receptors derive from a man aged 45-60 years who received an inactivated influenza vaccine.

At least ten counts were recorded for this clonotype. The chain joins TRBV15 to TRBJ2-3; D remains unclear. This CDR3 has 13 amino acids. The V gene lost 8 bases and the J gene lost 4 bases, with 13 bases spanning the gap. Germline CDR1 reads LNHNV; CDR2 reads YYDKDF (reference sequence). Here the CDR3 reads CATAELVPDTQYF. As DNA, the CDR3 is TGTGCCACCGCGGAGCTGGTGCCAGATACGCAGTATTTT.

This rearrangement joins TRBV28 to TRBJ1-2, with TRBD1 as a possible D gene (5 bases). CDR1 and CDR2 from the germline V gene are MDHEN and SYDVKM. There are 16 residues in the CDR3. Trimming removed 2 bases at V and 1 base at J, with 14 bases between. Here the CDR3 reads CASSLGGLSSNYGYTF. The CDR3 DNA is TGTGCCAGCAGTTTAGGGGGGTTGAGCAGTAACTATGGCTACACCTTC.

This clonotype showed up many times. This sequence joins TRBV7-9 and TRBJ1-5; D perhaps matches TRBD1 (6 bases). The germline V gene has CDR1 SEHNR and CDR2 FQNEAQ (reference sequence). The CDR3 loop spans 15 amino acids. V lost 5 bases and J 2 bases, leaving 13 bases between the germline ends. CDR3 amino acids: CASSAGQLGNQPQHF. The CDR3 coding sequence is TGTGCCAGCAGCGCGGGACAATTGGGCAATCAGCCCCAGCATTTT.

Only a few counts were recorded for this clonotype. The V gene is TRBV28, the J gene TRBJ2-1, with TRBD1 matching 8 bases. The V gene's germline CDR1 is MDHEN and CDR2 SYDVKM. With 4 bases clipped from V and 0 bases from J, the junction kept 5 bases outside the gene matches. The CDR3 covers 16 residues. The CDR3 protein is CASSSLDRASYNEQFF. CDR3 DNA: TGTGCCAGCAGTTCCCTGGACAGGGCCTCCTACAATGAGCAGTTCTTC.

This clonotype came up a few times. This chain links TRBV5-6 with TRBJ1-6, with no clear D. The CDR3 sequence is 12 residues long. CDR1 is SGHDT, CDR2 YYEEEE, per germline. Trimming took 1 base from V and 8 from J, leaving 4 bases between them. As DNA, the CDR3 is TGTGCCAGCAGCTTGTGGGATTCACCCCTCCACTTT. Amino acid sequence: CASSLWDSPLHF.

This clonotype was seen only a few times. The rearrangement links TRBV10-2 to TRBJ2-1; 12 bases fit TRBD1. The CDR3 spans 14 residues. The germline CDR1 and CDR2 sequences are WSHSY and SAAADI. V trimming: 6 bases; J trimming: 9 bases; junction bases outside the gene matches: 6. CDR3 in amino acids: CASSRGDRGREQFF. DNA of the CDR3: TGCGCCAGCAGCCGAGGGGACAGGGGGCGTGAGCAGTTCTTC.

This clonotype appeared many times. This sequence joins TRBV4-1 and TRBJ1-1; D possibly corresponds to TRBD1 (6 bases). With 1 base removed from V and 5 bases from J, the gap between germline ends came to 11 bases. The CDR3 totals 14 residues. Germline CDR1 and CDR2: MGHRA and YSYEKL. The CDR3 here is CASSQVGQRTEAFF. DNA for the CDR3: TGCGCCAGCAGCCAAGTGGGACAACGGACTGAAGCTTTCTTT.

The chain is built from TRBV20-1 and TRBJ1-1; unclear D gene. Between the trimmed V and J ends, which lost 6 bases and 0 bases, there was a span of 8 bases. Germline CDR1 DFQATT, CDR2 SNEGSKA (reference sequence). The CDR3 is made up of 12 amino acids. The CDR3 DNA follows: TGCAGTGCCCAGTCGTTGAACACTGAAGCTTTCTTT. It encodes CSAQSLNTEAFF.

In this sample, this clonotype turned up a few times. The chain employs TRBV6-1 and TRBJ1-1; 7 bases align to TRBD1. The germline gives CDR1 MNHNS, CDR2 SASEGT. Germline trimming cut 3 bases from V and 8 bases from J; bases unmatched to any gene: 6. The CDR3 has 13 amino acids. Written as DNA, the CDR3 is TGTGCCAGCAGTGACCCCGGGACAGCCGAAGCTTTCTTT. Its protein is CASSDPGTAEAFF.

This clonotype came up many times. V usage is TRBV6-5 and J usage is TRBJ2-1; possibly TRBD2 for D (5 bases). Germline CDR1 and CDR2: MNHEY and SVGAGI. The CDR3 contains 12 residues. V lost 6 bases and J 9 bases, leaving 12 bases between the germline ends. CDR3 in DNA: TGTGCCAGCAGCCCACTAGGCGGTGAGCAGTTCTTC. Amino acid sequence: CASSPLGGEQFF.

In its sample, this clonotype was seen a few times. This chain connects TRBV29-1 to TRBJ2-7; TRBD2 matches at 9 bases. CDR3 length: 13 amino acids. The V gene end was trimmed by 4 bases and the J gene end by 2 bases; junction bases not matched to a gene: 3. Germline V gene lookup returns CDR1 SQVTM and CDR2 ANQGSEA. In DNA form, the CDR3 reads TGCAGCGTTGTCCTAGCGGGGACCTACGAGCAGTACTTC. Translated: CSVVLAGTYEQYF.

This clonotype was detected only a few times. The V gene is TRBV19, the J gene TRBJ2-1, with D uncertain. Germline values: CDR1 LNHDA, CDR2 SQIVND (reference sequence). Trimming pared 7 bases from V and 0 bases from J, leaving 13 bases between. The CDR3 runs to 15 residues. In DNA, the CDR3 is TGTGCCAGTACCGATTCCGGTCCCTCCTACAATGAGCAGTTCTTC. It specifies CASTDSGPSYNEQFF.

The sample holds a few counts of this clonotype. The chain recombines TRBV7-9 with TRBJ1-1, with D perhaps TRBD1 (5 bases). V was shortened by 5 bases and J by 1 base, with 17 bases between the two germline ends. The CDR3 is 16 residues long. Germline V gene lookup returns CDR1 SEHNR and CDR2 FQNEAQ (reference sequence). CDR3 in amino acids: CASSPPKGAGNTEAFF. The CDR3 DNA is TGTGCCAGCAGCCCTCCCAAAGGGGCAGGGAACACTGAAGCTTTCTTT.

This clonotype appeared many times. The chain couples TRBV7-9 to TRBJ2-7, with D hard to call. In germline, CDR1 is SEHNR, CDR2 FQNEAQ (reference sequence). V was clipped by 4 bases and J by 2 bases, with 12 bases between them. This CDR3 is built from 14 residues. The chain's CDR3 is CASSSTRNTYEQYF. The CDR3 DNA reads as TGTGCCAGCAGCTCTACTCGAAACACCTACGAGCAGTACTTC.

The chain combines TRBV6-5 with TRBJ2-5, with D possibly TRBD2 on 6 matching bases. Germline loops: CDR1 MNHEY, CDR2 SVGAGI. The V end lost 0 bases, the J end lost 4 bases, and 12 bases lay between the germline ends. This CDR3 has 15 residues. The CDR3 DNA sequence: TGTGCCAGCAGTTACTCGATTAGCGGTACAGAGACCCAGTACTTC. Its translation is CASSYSISGTETQYF.

This clonotype appeared a few times. CDR3 protein: CASSFALALNSPLHF. As DNA, the CDR3 is TGTGCCAGCAGCTTTGCACTGGCTCTTAATTCACCCCTCCACTTT. The chain uses TRBV7-2 and TRBJ1-6, with D hard to call. Germline V gene sequence: CDR1 SGHTA, CDR2 FQGNSA. This CDR3 is 15 amino acids long. Deletions cut 3 bases from V and 6 bases from J, with 12 bases between.

This clonotype has a handful of counts. The chain employs TRBV7-2 and TRBJ2-7; 9 nucleotides match TRBD2. From germline, CDR1 is SGHTA and CDR2 FQGNSA. The CDR3 runs 15 residues. The ends lost 5 bases at V and 2 bases at J; junction bases unmatched: 7. The CDR3 DNA is TGTGCCAGCAGCGTGGTAGGCGGGAGGGCCTACGAGCAGTACTTC. Amino acid sequence: CASSVVGGRAYEQYF.

There are a few counts of this clonotype. The rearrangement uses TRBV7-2 and TRBJ1-5; D not certain. V was shortened by 3 bases and J by 5 bases, with 8 bases between the two germline ends. This CDR3 spans 13 amino acids. Per germline, CDR1 SGHTA and CDR2 FQGNSA. This chain's CDR3 is CASSLDRYQPQHF. The CDR3 nucleotides are TGTGCCAGCAGCTTGGACCGTTATCAGCCCCAGCATTTT.

This clonotype was observed a single time. The CDR3 DNA reads as TGTGCCAGCAGCCAAGATTGGGGGGGGCCTCTGGATGAGCAGTTCTTC. Residues: CASSQDWGGPLDEQFF. The gene calls are TRBV3-1 and TRBJ2-1; perhaps TRBD2 as D (7 bases). The CDR3 extends over 16 amino acids. Looked up from germline, CDR1 is LGHDT and CDR2 is YNNKEL (reference sequence). Trimming took 0 bases from V and 8 from J, leaving 17 bases between them.

This clonotype was recorded a few times. V is TRBV3-1 and J is TRBJ2-7; maybe TRBD2 (5 bases). Germline loops: CDR1 LGHDT, CDR2 YNNKEL (reference sequence). The CDR3 covers 13 residues. Trimming pared 4 bases from V and 7 bases from J, leaving 14 bases between. CDR3 sequence reads: CASSLDGGREQYF. CDR3 DNA: TGTGCCAGCAGCCTAGACGGAGGACGGGAGCAGTACTTC.

This clonotype has at least ten counts. This sequence joins TRBV15 and TRBJ2-7; no firm D call. This CDR3 region has 16 residues. Per germline, CDR1 LNHNV and CDR2 YYDKDF (reference sequence). V was shortened by 1 base and J by 0 bases, with 13 bases between the two germline ends. Here the CDR3 reads CATSRGSVGSSYEQYF. The CDR3, as DNA: TGTGCCACCAGCAGAGGTTCCGTCGGAAGCTCCTACGAGCAGTACTTC.

This clonotype was observed at least ten times. The gene calls are TRBV5-1 and TRBJ1-2; no definite D call. Trimming removed 4 bases at V and 0 bases at J, with 10 bases between. This CDR3 has 14 amino acids. CDR1 and CDR2 (germline): SGHRS, YFSETQ. CDR3 protein: CASSLQASNYGYTF. The DNA for the CDR3 is TGCGCCAGCAGCCTCCAGGCCTCTAACTATGGCTACACCTTC.

In its sample, this clonotype was seen a few times. V and J are TRBV9 and TRBJ2-1; 11 positions match TRBD2. From germline, CDR1 is SGDLS and CDR2 YYNGEE. The V gene end was trimmed by 0 bases and the J gene end by 7 bases; junction bases not matched to a gene: 6. The CDR3 covers 16 residues. The CDR3 loop is CASSVGTSGRSNEQFF. As DNA, the CDR3 is TGTGCCAGCAGCGTAGGAACTAGCGGGAGATCTAATGAGCAGTTCTTC.

The chain is built from TRBV5-1 and TRBJ2-7; 7 bases fit TRBD1. The CDR3 covers 15 residues. CDR1 is SGHRS and CDR2 is YFSETQ in the germline V gene. Unmatched junction bases numbered 11, after V lost 6 bases and J lost 2 bases. CDR3 nucleotide sequence: TGCGCCAGCAATTCCGGGACAGTAGTACCCTACGAGCAGTACTTC. Translation gives CASNSGTVVPYEQYF.

The sample holds many counts of this clonotype. The chain links TRBV29-1 to TRBJ2-7, with D possibly being TRBD1 (6 bases). Trimming took off 4 bases at V and 4 bases at J, with 20 bases between the two ends. Germline V gene data show CDR1 as SQVTM and CDR2 as ANQGSEA. The CDR3 length is 15 residues. The CDR3 bases are TGCAGCGTTGCCGCGGGCCAGGGGAATATATACGAGCAGTACTTC. Amino acids: CSVAAGQGNIYEQYF.

V and J are TRBV18 and TRBJ1-6, with D possibly being TRBD1 (5 bases). Germline values: CDR1 KGHSH, CDR2 LQKENI. Trimming cost V 8 bases and J 10 bases, with 21 bases left between them. The CDR3 spans 15 residues. CDR3 sequence: CASSTTGQGNSPLHF. As DNA, the CDR3 is TGTGCCAGCAGTACCACAGGCCAAGGAAACTCACCCCTCCACTTT.

This clonotype showed up just a few times. J is TRBJ2-3 and V is TRBV20-1; the D gene is possibly TRBD2 (5 bases). This CDR3 contains 15 residues. Trimming shortened V by 0 bases and J by 4 bases, and 14 bases separated the two germline ends. CDR1 and CDR2 from the germline V gene are DFQATT and SNEGSKA (reference sequence). The CDR3 loop is CSARDPPAGADTQYF. The CDR3 coding sequence is TGCAGTGCTAGAGATCCTCCGGCGGGCGCAGATACGCAGTATTTT.

This clonotype was seen more than once but under ten times. The V and J genes are TRBV6-2 or TRBV6-3 and TRBJ2-1; TRBD2 agrees at 9 bases. Germline values: CDR1 MNHEY, CDR2 SVGEGT. Germline trimming cut 0 bases from V and 5 bases from J; bases unmatched to any gene: 5. The CDR3 loop spans 16 amino acids. This CDR3 is CASSYSWGTSNNEQFF. The CDR3 nucleotides are TGTGCCAGCAGTTACTCGTGGGGGACTAGCAACAATGAGCAGTTCTTC.

This clonotype has at least ten counts. This chain uses TRBV19 with TRBJ2-7, with D possibly matching TRBD2 (6 bases). The V end lost 1 base, the J end lost 0 bases, and 13 bases lay between the germline ends. CDR1 is LNHDA and CDR2 is SQIVND in the germline V gene (reference sequence). The CDR3 loop spans 16 amino acids. CDR3 protein: CASSIGTSGSSYEQYF. The CDR3 bases are TGTGCCAGTAGTATAGGGACATCCGGGAGCTCCTACGAGCAGTACTTC.

This clonotype has just a few counts. V and J are TRBV6-5 and TRBJ1-5; D is unresolved. V was cut by 0 bases and J by 1 base, with 13 bases left in between. The germline gives CDR1 MNHEY, CDR2 SVGAGI. The CDR3 is 17 residues long. The CDR3 protein is CASSYSSGEESNQPQHF. CDR3 DNA sequence: TGTGCCAGCAGTTACTCTAGCGGGGAGGAGAGCAATCAGCCCCAGCATTTT.